The 5 T cell receptor beta chains reported below all come from one sample, sequenced in a study of shared clonotypes between healthy human individuals. The protocol was immunoSEQ multiplex PCR, while the TCRdb copy is restricted to in-frame clones and leaves out a portion. The table shows more than 2 million clones, with 85% to 95% occurring only once. The sequenced sample consisted of naive CD4+ T cells sorted from blood. Regarding subset: CD45RA+ positively selected. All receptors come from a man between 18 and 29 years old in good health.

The chain employs TRBV29-1 and TRBJ1-5, with TRBD1 as a possible D gene (5 bases). This CDR3 is built from 12 residues. Germline CDR1 reads SQVTM; CDR2 reads ANQGSEA. Trimming left V 6 bases short and J 4 bases short, with 10 bases between. The CDR3: CSVQEGNQPQHF. In DNA, the CDR3 is TGCAGCGTACAGGAAGGGAATCAGCCCCAGCATTTT.

The chain has TRBV20-1 and TRBJ1-1, with unresolved D. This CDR3 is built from 10 residues. CDR1 DFQATT and CDR2 SNEGSKA come from the germline V gene (reference sequence). The CDR3 protein is CRPLGTEAFF. In nucleotides, the CDR3 is TGCAGGCCTTTGGGCACTGAAGCTTTCTTT.

The chain employs TRBV19 and TRBJ2-1; D remains unclear. The CDR3 covers 15 residues. Germline lookup yields CDR1 LNHDA and CDR2 SQIVND (reference sequence). The ends were cut back, 5 bases at V and 0 bases at J, with 11 bases in the middle. Here the CDR3 DNA reads TGTGCCAGTAGTTTGACCGTGAGCTCCTACAATGAGCAGTTCTTC. Protein: CASSLTVSSYNEQFF.

Note on this clone: Other DNA sequences in the sample encode the same CDR3. V and J are TRBV6-5 and TRBJ2-7, with TRBD2 identical over 8 bases. Germline V gives CDR1 MNHEY, CDR2 SVGAGI. The CDR3 has 14 residues. Trimming removed 3 bases from V and 6 bases from J; junction bases left unmatched: 7. This CDR3 is CASSYLGGGGEQYF. CDR3 in DNA: TGTGCCAGCAGTTATCTCGGGGGGGGAGGCGAGCAGTACTTC.

This clone was seen once. The chain recombines TRBV6-5 with TRBJ1-3, with D unresolved. Trimming cost V 0 bases and J 0 bases, with 9 bases left between them. This CDR3 region has 16 residues. The germline CDR1 and CDR2 sequences are MNHEY and SVGAGI. The CDR3 sequence is CASSYSKAGSGNTIYF. In DNA form, the CDR3 reads TGTGCCAGCAGTTACTCGAAGGCAGGCTCTGGAAACACCATATATTTT.